A selection of T cell receptor beta chains follows, all from one sample in a study of T cell responses to AZD1222 COVID-19 vaccine. Generated by immunoSEQ multiplex PCR, the TCRdb table keeps only in-frame clones and is missing some. The repertoire holds more than 85,000 clones, over 80% seen once, with over 6.5% in the top ten. Sequencing used peripheral blood, obtained on day 0 of AZD1222 vaccination. The receptor set was obtained from an adult in good health. CDR3s include the opening cysteine and the closing phenylalanine or tryptophan. A D gene is named only where the DNA matches it firmly. Size is omitted from some rows. Given values are once, few, many or a class for expanded clones.

V gene	clone size	D gene	J gene	CDR3 DNA	CDR3 protein
TRBV19	NA	TRBD2	TRBJ2-2	TGTGCCAGTGCCGGGACTAGCGCCTCCGGGGAGCTGTTTTTT	CASAGTSASGELFF
TRBV7-3	NA	NA	TRBJ1-3	TGTGCCAGCAGCCCCAACCCGGGGAACACCATATATTTT	CASSPNPGNTIYF
TRBV6-5	once	NA	TRBJ2-7	TGTGCCAGCAAAATGACAGGTACCTCCTACGAGCAGTACTTC	CASKMTGTSYEQYF
TRBV9	NA	NA	TRBJ2-5	TGTGCCAGCAGCTCACCGGGACACAAGTACTTC	CASSSPGHKYF
TRBV12-3/TRBV12-4	NA	NA	TRBJ1-1	TGTGCCAGCAGTCTCTGGGGTCGTGAAGCTTTCTTT	CASSLWGREAFF
TRBV12-3/TRBV12-4	NA	NA	TRBJ2-3	TGTGCCAGCAGTGGGGGACCCCCGGATACGCAGTATTTT	CASSGGPPDTQYF
TRBV20-1	NA	NA	TRBJ1-6	TGCAGTGCTAGTCGCAGGGACTATAATTCACCCCTCCACTTT	CSASRRDYNSPLHF
TRBV6-1	NA	TRBD2	TRBJ2-3	TGTGCCAGCAGTGAATATGGGCGGGGGAGCACAGATACGCAGTATTTT	CASSEYGRGSTDTQYF
TRBV7-2	NA	NA	TRBJ1-6	TGTGCCAGCAGCTTAAACGGGGGCTATAATTCACCCCTCCACTTT	CASSLNGGYNSPLHF
TRBV20-1	NA	NA	TRBJ2-7	TGCAGTGCCAGTCAGGCTAGCTACGAGCAGTACTTC	CSASQASYEQYF
TRBV12-3/TRBV12-4	NA	NA	TRBJ1-5	TGTGCCAGCAGCCCTACAGGGACGAGGGCCCAGCATTTT	CASSPTGTRAQHF
TRBV19	NA	NA	TRBJ1-6	TGTGCCAGTAGTACTCGCTCAAACGGGGGTTCCTATAATTCACCCCTCCACTTT	CASSTRSNGGSYNSPLHF
TRBV7-2	NA	NA	TRBJ2-3	TGTGCCAGCAGCTTTGTGGGAAGCAAAGATACGCAGTATTTT	CASSFVGSKDTQYF
TRBV7-2	NA	TRBD2	TRBJ2-6	TGTGCCAGCAGCTCCGGACTAGCGGGGATCTCTGGGGCCAACGTCCTGACTTTC	CASSSGLAGISGANVLTF
TRBV19	NA	TRBD1	TRBJ1-4	TGTGCCAGTATCGCGACAGGGGGCAGTGAAAAACTGTTTTTT	CASIATGGSEKLFF
TRBV30	NA	NA	TRBJ1-1	TGTGCCTGGAGTGTAGCTCAACGAGGGGCCTGGCGAACTGAAGCTTTCTTT	CAWSVAQRGAWRTEAFF
TRBV7-9	NA	NA	TRBJ2-5	TGTGCCAGCAGCTTAGCGGGAAAGGGGACCAGACGAGAGACCCAGTACTTC	CASSLAGKGTRRETQYF
TRBV7-9	NA	TRBD1	TRBJ1-2	TGTGCCAGCAGCGGCACAGGGGAGTATTTTCTAGAGGGCTACACCTTC	CASSGTGEYFLEGYTF
TRBV12-3/TRBV12-4	NA	NA	TRBJ2-5	TGTGCCAGCAGTTTCACAGTAGAAGAGACCCAGTACTTC	CASSFTVEETQYF
TRBV19	NA	NA	TRBJ2-3	TGTGCCAGTAGTATAGGACTGGATACAGATACGCAGTATTTT	CASSIGLDTDTQYF
TRBV27	NA	NA	TRBJ1-5	TGTGCCAGCAGTCCCTACTGGGACGGCAATCAGCCCCAGCATTTT	CASSPYWDGNQPQHF
TRBV7-2	NA	NA	TRBJ2-1	TGTGCCAGCAGCTTTAATAGCGGAGCCTACAATGAGCAGTTCTTC	CASSFNSGAYNEQFF
TRBV11-2	NA	NA	TRBJ1-1	TGTGCCAGCAGCTTAACGGCGGTCACTGAAGCTTTCTTT	CASSLTAVTEAFF
TRBV27	NA	NA	TRBJ1-2	TGTGCCAGCAGCCCCTGGGGGTCGGGTGGCTACACCTTC	CASSPWGSGGYTF
TRBV11-2	NA	TRBD2	TRBJ2-7	TGTGCCAGCAGCCCAGACTCAAGGACTAGCGGGAGCTACGAGCAGTACTTC	CASSPDSRTSGSYEQYF
TRBV19	NA	NA	TRBJ1-2	TGTGCCAGTTACGACGGAAACCTGAACTATGGCTACACCTTC	CASYDGNLNYGYTF
TRBV11-1	once	NA	TRBJ2-6	TGTGCCAGCAGCTTAGAATTTGGGGCCAACGTCCTGACTTTC	CASSLEFGANVLTF
TRBV7-8	NA	NA	TRBJ1-2	TGTGCCAGCAGCTTGGGGAGTCGGTATGGCTACACCTTC	CASSLGSRYGYTF
TRBV19	NA	TRBD2	TRBJ2-1	TGTGCCAGTAGTATGATGGCGGGAGGGCCAGGAGAGCAGTTCTTC	CASSMMAGGPGEQFF
TRBV6-2/TRBV6-3	NA	TRBD2	TRBJ2-1	TGTGCCAGCAGTTCGGGAGGGGAGCAGTTCTTC	CASSSGGEQFF
TRBV5-1	NA	NA	TRBJ1-1	TGCGCCAGCAGCGATGGGGCGGACACTGAAGCTTTCTTT	CASSDGADTEAFF
TRBV19	NA	NA	TRBJ2-1	TGTGCCAGTAGTATTTTAGAAGGGATCTACAATGAGCAGTTCTTC	CASSILEGIYNEQFF
TRBV12-3/TRBV12-4	NA	NA	TRBJ2-1	TGTGCCAGCAGTTTCGGCCGGGGTGAGCAGTTCTTC	CASSFGRGEQFF
TRBV5-4	NA	TRBD2	TRBJ2-7	TGTGCCAGCAGCCGGCCCGGGGGGTCCTACGAGCAGTACTTC	CASSRPGGSYEQYF
TRBV19	NA	NA	TRBJ2-3	TGTGCCAGTAGTCCAGGTCCAGATACGCAGTATTTT	CASSPGPDTQYF
TRBV6-5	NA	NA	TRBJ2-5	TGTGCCAGCGCCAAGCCGACGGAGACCCAGTACTTC	CASAKPTETQYF
TRBV6-2/TRBV6-3	NA	NA	TRBJ1-5	TGTGCCAGCAGTTACCCGTCCTGGCGTAGCAATCAGCCCCAGCATTTT	CASSYPSWRSNQPQHF
TRBV18	NA	TRBD1	TRBJ2-2	TGTGCCAGCTCACCAGGGACAGGGGATCCCACCGGGGAGCTGTTTTTT	CASSPGTGDPTGELFF
TRBV7-9	NA	NA	TRBJ2-7	TGTGCCAGCAGCCCCCCGGGCCCCTACGAGCAGTACTTC	CASSPPGPYEQYF
TRBV2	once	TRBD2	TRBJ2-3	TGTGCCAGCAGTACGGGGGGGGCAGATACGCAGTATTTT	CASSTGGADTQYF
TRBV2	NA	TRBD1	TRBJ1-4	TGTGCCAGCAGTGAACAGGGGGCGAGGGGTAGTGAAAAACTGTTTTTT	CASSEQGARGSEKLFF
TRBV4-3	NA	NA	TRBJ1-2	TGCGCCAGCAGCCAAGATACGGGACGAAAAAACTATGGCTACACCTTC	CASSQDTGRKNYGYTF
TRBV19	NA	TRBD1	TRBJ1-2	TGTGCCAGTAGAGTACCGGGACAGGGCAACTATGGCTACACCTTC	CASRVPGQGNYGYTF
TRBV6-5	NA	NA	TRBJ1-1	TGTGCCAGCATCCCTGGGGGGAGTGGGAACACTGAAGCTTTCTTT	CASIPGGSGNTEAFF
TRBV7-9	NA	NA	TRBJ2-7	TGTGCCAGCACCGGACAGAACTACGAGCAGTACTTC	CASTGQNYEQYF
TRBV6-5	NA	TRBD1	TRBJ2-7	TGTGCCAGCAGTTACTCTGACAGGGGCGGCCCCTACGAGCAGTACTTC	CASSYSDRGGPYEQYF
TRBV6-5	once	TRBD1	TRBJ1-4	TGTGCCAGCAGTTCGAGGGGGCTATTTGGTGAAAAACTGTTTTTT	CASSSRGLFGEKLFF